The 26 T cell receptor beta chains listed next were all sequenced from one sample in a study of regulatory T cells in long-lasting Graves disease. In building TCR beta libraries, iRepertoire HTBI primers were used together with Arm-PCR of CDR3 regions. TCRdb used MiXCR to reprocess the multiplex PCR reads, holding one entry per CDR3 protein. The data hold about 340,000 distinct CDR3 sequences, with roughly a fifth observed a single time. Time point in this sample: persistent/refractory GD, antithyroid drugs over 5 years with positive TRAb. Extracted RNA from PBMCs served as the source of the TCR library. Sample: peripheral blood mononuclear cells (PBMCs), taken when the disease was refractory, from a patient treated with antithyroid drugs. These receptors all come from a female donor with Graves disease.

This clonotype appeared many times. The rearrangement links TRBV7-9 to TRBJ1-4, with D tentatively TRBD1 (5 bases). V was trimmed by 5 bases and J by 8 bases, leaving 15 bases between them. Germline V gene lookup returns CDR1 SEHNR and CDR2 FQNEAQ (reference sequence). This CDR3 comprises 14 residues. Written as DNA, the CDR3 is TGTGCCAGCAGCCGAGTAGGGACGGAGGAAAAACTGTTTTTT. It translates to CASSRVGTEEKLFF.

This chain connects TRBV3-2 to TRBJ1-2; the table names TRBD1, a call not compared with the DNA. TRBV3-2 is deemed a pseudogene. The CDR3 is made up of 16 amino acids. The CDR3 bases are TGTGCCAGCAGCCAAGATACCGGGACAAACACTTTGGGCTACACCTTC. Its translation: CASSQDTGTNTLGYTF.

Regarding this clonotype: Its ends do not fully match the called genes, so a read error is possible. The chain combines TRBV13 with TRBJ2-3, with TRBD2 matching over 10 bases. The CDR3 has 16 amino acids. Germline values: CDR1 PRHDT, CDR2 FYEKMQ (reference sequence). The CDR3 DNA sequence: TGTGCCAGCAGCCTTAGCGGGGGGTTAGACACAGATACGCGGTATTTT. Protein product: CASSLSGGLDTDTRYF.

In this sample, this clonotype turned up a few times. V gene TRBV12-5 combines with J gene TRBJ2-2; TRBD1 is a possible D gene (6 bases). Germline V lookup: CDR1 LGHNT, CDR2 FRNRAP. Trimming removed 5 bases at V and 7 bases at J, with 17 bases between. The CDR3 is 15 amino acids. CDR3 in DNA: TGTGCTAGTGGTGGACATCGGTGGGGGCACGGGGAGCTGTTTTTT. Amino acids: CASGGHRWGHGELFF.

The rearrangement links TRBV10-3 to TRBJ2-1; TRBD2 aligns across 12 bases. Germline trimming cut 5 bases from V and 6 bases from J; bases unmatched to any gene: 8. This CDR3 is 16 amino acids long. Germline V gene sequence: CDR1 ENHRY, CDR2 SYGVKD. The DNA for the CDR3 is TGTGCCATCAGTCTGAAGACTAGCGGGAGTTTCAATGAGCAGTTCTTC. Its protein product is CAISLKTSGSFNEQFF.

The chain combines TRBV6-1 with TRBJ2-7; D uncertain. V was shortened by 6 bases and J by 6 bases, with 21 bases between the two germline ends. There are 15 residues in the CDR3. Per the germline V gene, CDR1 is MNHNS and CDR2 is SASEGT. CDR3 loop: CASSLTRTPSREQYF. DNA for the CDR3: TGTGCCAGCAGCCTTACAAGGACCCCTTCTCGCGAGCAGTACTTC.

The chain joins TRBV6-1 to TRBJ2-7; D gene uncertain. CDR1 and CDR2 (germline): MNHNS, SASEGT. With 4 bases removed from V and 3 bases from J, the gap between germline ends came to 10 bases. The CDR3 contains 13 residues. The CDR3 sequence is CASSATTGYEQYF. The CDR3, as DNA: TGTGCCAGCAGTGCAACTACGGGCTACGAGCAGTACTTC.

This clonotype was found many times. The J gene is TRBJ2-7, the V gene TRBV6-1, with a possible D match to TRBD1 (6 bases). Germline assignment: CDR1 MNHNS and CDR2 SASEGT. This CDR3 comprises 14 residues. V lost 6 bases and J lost 0, with 12 bases in between. The CDR3 DNA reads TGTGCCAGCAGGGTGGACAGCCGCTCCTACGAGCAGTACTTC. Its translation: CASRVDSRSYEQYF.

At least ten counts were recorded for this clonotype. The V and J genes are TRBV27 and TRBJ2-5; tentatively, D is TRBD1 or TRBD2 (7 bases each). The CDR3 covers 21 residues. V was shortened by 2 bases and J by 2 bases, with 30 bases between the two germline ends. Germline assignment: CDR1 MNHEY and CDR2 SMNVEV (reference sequence). This CDR3 reads CASSLIRTATGRGGWQETQYF. The CDR3 DNA follows: TGTGCCAGCAGTTTAATCCGAACCGCGACAGGGAGGGGGGGCTGGCAAGAGACCCAGTACTTC.

This clonotype was counted many times. The rearrangement uses TRBV28 and TRBJ2-5; TRBD1 is a possible D gene (6 bases). Germline assignment: CDR1 MDHEN and CDR2 SYDVKM. The CDR3 is 14 residues long. V gave up 3 bases and J gave up 1 base, with 9 bases separating them. CDR3: CASSLTRGQETQYF. CDR3 in DNA: TGTGCCAGCAGTTTGACCAGGGGCCAAGAGACCCAGTACTTC.

Worth noting for this clonotype: The CDR3 carries no conserved terminal phenylalanine or tryptophan, so it likely arises from a read error. The chain couples TRBV11-3 to TRBJ1-1; the match to TRBD1 covers 8 bases. Trimming removed 5 bases from V and 4 bases from J; junction bases left unmatched: 12. This CDR3 comprises 16 residues. Germline CDR1 is SGHNT and CDR2 is YENEEA. The CDR3 loop is CASSKPTGDGFTEAFL. The CDR3 nucleotides are TGTGCCAGCAGCAAGCCGACAGGGGATGGGTTCACTGAAGCTTTCCTT.

Concerning this clonotype itself: Since a much larger clone is just one base distant, this may be a read error. The chain joins TRBV12-3 or TRBV12-4 to TRBJ2-7; 10 bases align to TRBD2. The CDR3 is 19 amino acids. J was trimmed by 2 bases and V by 5 bases; bases with no gene match: 18. The DNA for the CDR3 is TGTGCCAGCAGTATCGCGCACTCTAGCGGGAGAAGGAGGGCCTACGAGCAGTACTTC. It is translated as CASSIAHSSGRRRAYEQYF.

The chain uses TRBV4-1 and TRBJ1-6; D call uncertain. There are 13 residues in the CDR3. V gave up 0 bases and J gave up 8 bases, with 5 bases separating them. Germline V gene lookup returns CDR1 MGHRA and CDR2 YSYEKL. The CDR3 loop reads CASSQDLDSPLHF. CDR3 coding DNA: TGCGCCAGCAGCCAAGATTTGGATTCACCCCTCCACTTT.

The chain links TRBV4-2 to TRBJ2-7, with D possibly being TRBD2 (6 bases). V was trimmed by 4 bases and J by 5 bases, leaving 21 bases between them. The CDR3 loop spans 16 amino acids. The germline CDR1 and CDR2 sequences are LGHNA and YNFKEQ. The CDR3 region has the DNA TGTGCCAGCAGCCGCCCGGGTGGGGACTCCAGGGACGAGCAGTACTTC. This gives the protein CASSRPGGDSRDEQYF.

V gene TRBV19 combines with J gene TRBJ2-2; 7 nucleotides align to TRBD2. Germline CDR1 and CDR2: LNHDA and SQIVND (reference sequence). J lost 2 bases, V lost 0 bases, and 3 bases had no gene match. The length of the CDR3 is 16 residues. CDR3 residues: CASSIEGGVNTGELFF. CDR3 bases: TGTGCCAGTAGTATAGAGGGAGGGGTAAACACCGGGGAGCTGTTTTTT.

This clonotype was counted at least ten times. The chain carries TRBV6-1 and TRBJ1-4; 7 positions match TRBD1. Germline CDR1 reads MNHNS; CDR2 reads SASEGT. CDR3 length: 15 amino acids. The ends lost 3 bases at V and 4 bases at J; junction bases unmatched: 5. DNA for the CDR3: TGTGCCAGCAGTGAGGGGACAGCCCATAATGAAAAACTGTTTTTT. Translated, it gives CASSEGTAHNEKLFF.

With respect to this clonotype: A read error may explain this, as a much larger clone is one base away. This chain uses TRBV27 with TRBJ1-6; unclear D gene. The CDR3 has 17 amino acids. Germline V gives CDR1 MNHEY, CDR2 SMNVEV (reference sequence). The CDR3 is CASSAVGKGSYNPPLHF. DNA for the CDR3: TGTGCCAGCAGTGCCGTGGGAAAGGGCTCCTATAATCCACCCCTCCACTTT.

This clonotype was picked up one time. This chain links TRBV5-1 with TRBJ1-6; no reliable D call. V gave up 3 bases and J gave up 4 bases, with 11 bases separating them. The germline V gene encodes CDR1 SGHRS and CDR2 YFSETQ. The CDR3 is 15 amino acids. The CDR3 region is CASSSDVVYNSPLHF. The CDR3 coding sequence is TGCGCCAGCAGCTCGGATGTGGTATATAATTCACCCCTCCACTTT. Full variable domain (remainder filled in from reference TRBV5-1 and TRBJ1-6): KAGVTQTPRYLIKTRGQQVTLSCSPISGHRSVSWYQQTPGQGLQFLFEYFSETQRNKGNFPGRFSGRQFSNSRSEMNVSTLELGDSALYLCASSSDVVYNSPLHFGNGTRLTVT.

This clonotype came up many times. The chain is built from TRBV5-1 and TRBJ1-1; D gene uncertain. The CDR3 has 13 residues. V lost 4 bases and J lost 2, with 9 bases in between. Looked up from germline, CDR1 is SGHRS and CDR2 is YFSETQ. CDR3 nucleotide sequence: TGCGCCAGCAGCGTGACACCAAACACTGAAGCTTTCTTT. Translation gives CASSVTPNTEAFF.

Concerning this clonotype itself: Mismatch with germline at one junction end may stem from a read error. The chain is built from TRBV6-1 and TRBJ1-2; D ambiguous. Germline CDR1 is MNHNS and CDR2 is SASEGT. The CDR3 spans 15 residues. The DNA of the CDR3 is TGTGCCAGCAGGTCACCGGGCCTGAAGGTTGGTGGCTACGCCTTC. As protein: CASRSPGLKVGGYAF.

This clonotype came up a few times. The J gene is TRBJ1-2, the V gene TRBV5-1; possibly TRBD1 for D (5 bases). Trimming pared 0 bases from V and 5 bases from J, leaving 14 bases between. The CDR3 sequence is 15 residues long. Germline values: CDR1 SGHRS, CDR2 YFSETQ. The CDR3, as DNA: TGCGCCAGCAGCTTGGCCTTAGGGGCTCAGTATGGCTACACCTTC. Translating gives CASSLALGAQYGYTF. The variable domain in full, with the rest retrieved from reference TRBV5-1 and TRBJ1-2, is KAGVTQTPRYLIKTRGQQVTLSCSPISGHRSVSWYQQTPGQGLQFLFEYFSETQRNKGNFPGRFSGRQFSNSRSEMNVSTLELGDSALYLCASSLALGAQYGYTFGSGTRLTVV.

V gene TRBV10-3 combines with J gene TRBJ2-7; TRBD2 matches 8 bases. Germline-derived CDR1 and CDR2 are ENHRY and SYGVKD. V shed 7 bases and J 0 bases; nucleotides not matched to a gene: 5. The CDR3 has 14 residues. The CDR3 sequence is CAIMTGGSSYEQYF. In DNA, the CDR3 is TGTGCCATCATGACGGGGGGGAGCTCCTACGAGCAGTACTTC.

The chain has TRBV7-2 and TRBJ2-6, with unresolved D. CDR1 is SGHTA, CDR2 FQGNSA, per germline. The V end was cut by 1 base, the J end by 4 bases, with 8 bases between. This CDR3 region has 15 residues. In DNA form, the CDR3 reads TGTGCCAGCAGCTTAGATAAGACCGGGGCCAACGTCCTGACTTTC. Translating gives CASSLDKTGANVLTF.

This clonotype was seen many times. This chain connects TRBV11-2 to TRBJ2-7; D is perhaps TRBD2 (6 bases). Deletions cut 3 bases from V and 1 base from J, with 16 bases between. This CDR3 comprises 16 residues. The germline V gene has CDR1 SGHAT and CDR2 FQNNGV. This CDR3 is CASSFTVGGSSYEQYF. CDR3 DNA: TGTGCCAGCAGCTTCACTGTTGGAGGGTCGTCCTACGAGCAGTACTTC.

This clonotype was detected many times. The chain employs TRBV7-6 and TRBJ2-7; 11 bases are shared with TRBD2. This CDR3 region has 16 residues. After removal of 5 bases from V and 7 bases from J, the junction contained 13 bases not matched to a gene. Germline loops: CDR1 SGHVS, CDR2 FNYEAQ. The DNA of the CDR3 is TGTGCCAGCAGCCCAACCGGGACTAGCGGTATTGTGGAGCAGTACTTC. Translation: CASSPTGTSGIVEQYF.

This clonotype was recorded at least ten times. This chain joins TRBV10-3 and TRBJ2-7, with D hard to call. This CDR3 contains 9 residues. The V gene lost 9 bases and the J gene lost 2 bases, with 2 bases spanning the gap. Germline values: CDR1 ENHRY, CDR2 SYGVKD. In DNA, the CDR3 is TGTGCCATAACCTACGAGCAGTACTTC. It yields the protein CAITYEQYF.